This record concerns one TCR beta chain sequence. With 60 Vbeta and 13 Jbeta primers, the PCR was carried out. The repertoire was sequenced with immunoSEQ multiplex PCR; TCRdb's copy has only in-frame clones and lacks some. This repertoire shows 170,000 or so clones, roughly four fifths found once; its top ten account for around 1.7%. This specimen comes from a study of cytomegalovirus exposure and HLA in healthy donors. The specimen sequenced was PBMCs. The receptor was derived from a middle-aged man in good health and CMV-seronegative.

CDR3 nucleotide sequence: TGTGCCAGTAGTAACGGTGACAGGGGGCGAGAGACCCAGTACTTC. Its protein is CASSNGDRGRETQYF. The chain carries TRBV19 and TRBJ2-5, with 10 nucleotides matching TRBD1. Germline trimming cut 4 bases from V and 4 bases from J; bases unmatched to any gene: 6. The CDR3 length is 15 residues. Germline assignment: CDR1 LNHDA and CDR2 SQIVND (reference sequence).